This T cell receptor beta chain is from a study of blood T cell repertoires in COVID-19. Background on the study: Acute and convalescent COVID-19 samples came from the United States, Italy and Spain. T cells, B-cell-depleted T cells, or PBMCs provided the cDNA or gDNA that served as material.

The CDR3 length is 13 residues. Germline V gene sequence: CDR1 SGHTA, CDR2 FQGNSA. V lost 0 bases and J 14 bases, leaving 14 bases between the germline ends. Under the authors' procedure: Estimated nucleated cell counts came from reference gene primer amplification. The method was immunoSEQ multiplex PCR; TCRdb's version includes in-frame clones alone and lacks a portion of them. For V, J and clone size, that table is used; D and trimming come from the DNA. The data contain approximately 62,000 clones, 76% of them seen just once; the ten biggest clones take up around 6.4%. The receptor's source is a woman aged 45-65 years with active or convalescent COVID-19. The chain employs TRBV7-2 and TRBJ2-1; D remains ambiguous. The sequencing input was peripheral blood. CDR3 region: CASSLALEDVKFF. In nucleotides, the CDR3 is TGTGCCAGCAGCTTAGCGCTCGAGGATGTGAAGTTCTTC.